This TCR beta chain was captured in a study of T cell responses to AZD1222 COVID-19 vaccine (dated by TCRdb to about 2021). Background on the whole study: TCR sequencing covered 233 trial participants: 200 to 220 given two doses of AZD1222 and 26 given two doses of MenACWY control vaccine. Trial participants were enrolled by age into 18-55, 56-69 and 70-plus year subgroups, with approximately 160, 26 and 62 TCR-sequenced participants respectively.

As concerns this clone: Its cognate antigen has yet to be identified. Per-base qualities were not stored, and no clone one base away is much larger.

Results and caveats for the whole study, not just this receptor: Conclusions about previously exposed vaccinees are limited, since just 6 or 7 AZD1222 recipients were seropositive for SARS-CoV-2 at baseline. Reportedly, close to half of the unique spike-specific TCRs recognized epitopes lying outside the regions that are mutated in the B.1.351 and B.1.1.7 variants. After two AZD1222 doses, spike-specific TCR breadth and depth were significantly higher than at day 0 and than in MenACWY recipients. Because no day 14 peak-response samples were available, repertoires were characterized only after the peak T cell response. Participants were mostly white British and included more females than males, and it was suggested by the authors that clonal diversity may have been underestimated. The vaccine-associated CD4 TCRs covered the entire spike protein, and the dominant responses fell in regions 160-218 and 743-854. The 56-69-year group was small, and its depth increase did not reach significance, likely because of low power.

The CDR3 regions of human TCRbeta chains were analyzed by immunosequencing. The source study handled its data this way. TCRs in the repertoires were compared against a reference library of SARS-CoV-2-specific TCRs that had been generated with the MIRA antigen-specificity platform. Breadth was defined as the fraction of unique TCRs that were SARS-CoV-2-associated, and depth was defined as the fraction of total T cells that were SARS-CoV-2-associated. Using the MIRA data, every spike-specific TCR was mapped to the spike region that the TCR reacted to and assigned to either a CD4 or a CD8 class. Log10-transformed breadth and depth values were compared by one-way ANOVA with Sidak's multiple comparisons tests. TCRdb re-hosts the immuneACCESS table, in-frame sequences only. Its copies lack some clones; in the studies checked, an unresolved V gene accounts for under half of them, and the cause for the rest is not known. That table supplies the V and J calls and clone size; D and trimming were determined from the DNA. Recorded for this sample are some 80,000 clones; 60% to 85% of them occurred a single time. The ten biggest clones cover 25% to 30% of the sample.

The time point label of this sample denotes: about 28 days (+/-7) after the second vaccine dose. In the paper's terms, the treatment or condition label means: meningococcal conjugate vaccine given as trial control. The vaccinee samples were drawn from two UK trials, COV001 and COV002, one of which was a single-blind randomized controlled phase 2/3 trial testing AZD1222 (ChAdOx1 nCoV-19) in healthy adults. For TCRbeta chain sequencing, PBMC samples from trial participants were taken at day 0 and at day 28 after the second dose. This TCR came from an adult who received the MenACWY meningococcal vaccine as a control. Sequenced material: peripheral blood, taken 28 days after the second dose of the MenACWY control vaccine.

The DNA sequence is as follows: TGTGCCAGCAGCTTGGCTCGGAATCAGCCCCAGCATTTT. Translated, this gives CASSLARNQPQHF. The chain is encoded by TRBV5-8 joined to TRBJ1-5; there is no confident call for the D gene. V is cut by 0 bases and J by 4 bases, and the space between the germline ends is 5 bases. Spanning cysteine to phenylalanine, the CDR3 consists of 13 amino acids. Only the CDR3 part of the read is kept: 39 bases, read in frame from the first base. CDR1 and CDR2 are read off the germline V gene as SGHTS and YDEGEE.